Sequencing of this TCR beta chain was carried out in a study of PD-1 blockade in classical Hodgkin lymphoma. Whole-study findings and limits: The study reported lower baseline TCR diversity in newly diagnosed patients than in healthy donors. Partial responders and progressors had significantly lower baseline TCR diversity. A significant rise in TCR diversity by C4D1 was seen for CD4+ but not CD8+ cells.

Repertoires were generated with immunoSEQ multiplex PCR, while TCRdb's copy carries only in-frame clones and drops some. Counted here are about 30,000 clones, less than 80% occurring once; the ten biggest clones make up over 2.5%. Germline CDR1 and CDR2: SGHVS and FQNEAQ. CDR3 length equals 14 residues. The ends were cut back, 3 bases at V and 4 bases at J, with 12 bases in the middle. Every patient experienced relapse after autologous stem cell transplantation, and brentuximab vedotin exposure varied. Under best response, outcomes were complete response, partial response or progressive disease. Points on this clone: Antigen unknown.

This clonotype originated in a human donor with classical Hodgkin lymphoma. V and J are TRBV7-8 and TRBJ1-2, with D uncertain. Here the sequenced sample was peripheral blood mononuclear cells (PBMCs), taken before the second cycle of nivolumab. The CDR3 loop is CASSFRLGPYGYTF. CDR3 nucleotide sequence: TGTGCCAGCAGCTTTAGGCTGGGTCCCTATGGCTACACCTTC.